This TCR beta chain was captured in a study of blood T cell repertoires in COVID-19. Study overall: COVID-19 samples, acute and convalescent, were from the United States, Italy and Spain. Sources were T cells, B-cell-depleted T cells, or PBMCs; the material itself was cDNA or gDNA.

Authors' processing steps: Amplification of reference gene primers provided the estimated nucleated cell counts. The table came from immunoSEQ multiplex PCR; TCRdb's copy has only in-frame clones and leaves some out. That table is the source of V, J and clone size, and D and trimming were worked out from the DNA. The repertoire holds approximately 5,000 clones, with around 84% as singletons. The germline V gene encodes CDR1 SGHRS and CDR2 YFSETQ. The CDR3 length is 14 residues. V was pared by 2 bases and J by 2 bases, with 10 bases between. This TCR was recovered from a human donor in a cohort sampled during active COVID-19. The chain recombines TRBV5-1 with TRBJ1-1, with a possible D match to TRBD1 (6 bases). Input material: peripheral blood. The CDR3 sequence: CASSLPGANTEAFF. CDR3 nucleotide sequence: TGCGCCAGCAGCTTACCAGGGGCTAACACTGAAGCTTTCTTT.